This T cell receptor beta chain comes out of a study of graft-versus-host responses after intestinal transplantation. Study results and caveats: Maximum circulating GvH clone levels tracked with early post-transplant HvG decreases.

TCRdb's table, derived via immunoSEQ multiplex PCR, lists solely in-frame clones and lacks some. This sample has around 13,000 clones, with approximately 82% found just once. A single count supports this clone. Its matching antigen is unknown. CDR3 length: 16 amino acids. Between the trimmed V and J ends, which lost 2 bases and 4 bases, there was a span of 18 bases. Germline CDR1 SGHTA, CDR2 FQGTGA. This sequence originates from a human patient who received an intestinal transplant, so some T cells may come from the graft donor. This specimen was PBMCs, taken approximately 120 days after transplant. The V and J genes are TRBV7-3 and TRBJ2-7, with a weak D call TRBD2 (6 bases). The DNA of the CDR3 is TGTGCCAGCAGCTTAGTCCCGACTCTAGCGCTTTACGAGCAGTACTTC. Translated, it gives CASSLVPTLALYEQYF.